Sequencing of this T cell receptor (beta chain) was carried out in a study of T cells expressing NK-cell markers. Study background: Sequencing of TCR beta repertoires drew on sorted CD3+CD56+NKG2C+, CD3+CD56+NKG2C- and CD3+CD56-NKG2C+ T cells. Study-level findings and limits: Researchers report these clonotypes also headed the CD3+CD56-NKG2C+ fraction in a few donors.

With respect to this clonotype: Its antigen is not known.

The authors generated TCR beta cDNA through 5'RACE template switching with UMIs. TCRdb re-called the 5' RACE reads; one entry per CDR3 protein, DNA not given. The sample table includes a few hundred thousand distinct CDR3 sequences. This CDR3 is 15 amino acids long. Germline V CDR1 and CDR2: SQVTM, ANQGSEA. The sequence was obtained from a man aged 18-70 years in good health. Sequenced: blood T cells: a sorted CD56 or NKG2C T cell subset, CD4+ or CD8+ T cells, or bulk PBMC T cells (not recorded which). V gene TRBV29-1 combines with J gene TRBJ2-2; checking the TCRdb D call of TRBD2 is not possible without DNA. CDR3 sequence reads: CSVEVAAANTGELFF.